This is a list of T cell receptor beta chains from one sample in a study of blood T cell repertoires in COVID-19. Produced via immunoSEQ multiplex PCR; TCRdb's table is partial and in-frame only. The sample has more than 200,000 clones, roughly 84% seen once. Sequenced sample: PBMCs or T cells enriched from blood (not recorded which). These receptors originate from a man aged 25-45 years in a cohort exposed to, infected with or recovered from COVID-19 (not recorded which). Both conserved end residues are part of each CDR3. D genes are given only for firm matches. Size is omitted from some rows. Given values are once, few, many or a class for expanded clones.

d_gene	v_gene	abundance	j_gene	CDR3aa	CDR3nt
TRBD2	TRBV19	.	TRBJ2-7	CASAELAGEPEQYF	TGTGCCAGTGCCGAACTAGCGGGAGAACCCGAGCAGTACTTC
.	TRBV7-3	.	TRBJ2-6	CASSFSAVAGANVLTF	TGTGCCAGCAGCTTCAGCGCCGTCGCTGGGGCCAACGTCCTGACTTTC
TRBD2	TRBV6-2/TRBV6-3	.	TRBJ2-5	CASSASGRARGETQYF	TGTGCCAGCAGTGCCAGCGGGAGGGCGCGGGGAGAGACCCAGTACTTC
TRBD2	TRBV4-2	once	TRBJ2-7	CASSQEGTSGRALSYEQYF	TGTGCCAGCAGCCAAGAGGGGACTAGCGGGAGGGCCTTGTCCTACGAGCAGTACTTC
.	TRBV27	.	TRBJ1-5	CASSPGQGLKINQPQHF	TGTGCCAGCAGTCCGGGCCAGGGGTTAAAGATAAATCAGCCCCAGCATTTT
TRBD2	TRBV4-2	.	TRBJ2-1	CASSQDRGRGDNEQFF	TGTGCCAGCAGCCAAGATCGCGGGAGAGGCGACAATGAGCAGTTCTTC
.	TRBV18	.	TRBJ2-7	CASSPPYSYEQYF	TGTGCCAGCTCACCACCGTATTCCTACGAGCAGTACTTC
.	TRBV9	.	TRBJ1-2	CASSATSSYTF	TGTGCCAGCAGCGCAACTAGCAGCTACACCTTC
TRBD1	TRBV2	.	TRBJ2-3	CASSWGQGKSGWTDTQYF	TGTGCCAGCAGCTGGGGACAGGGGAAAAGTGGGTGGACAGATACGCAGTATTTT
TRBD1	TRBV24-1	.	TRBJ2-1	CATSESGTGDLNEQFF	TGTGCCACCAGTGAGTCCGGGACAGGGGATCTCAATGAGCAGTTCTTC
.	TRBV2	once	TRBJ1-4	CASSPGHIATNEKLFF	TGTGCCAGCAGTCCGGGACACATAGCAACTAATGAAAAACTGTTTTTT
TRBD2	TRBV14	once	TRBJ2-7	CASSLSGGSYEQYF	TGTGCCAGCAGCCTGAGCGGGGGATCCTACGAGCAGTACTTC
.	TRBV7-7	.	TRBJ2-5	CASSSKPGGRETQYF	TGTGCTAGCAGCTCAAAACCTGGTGGGAGGGAGACCCAGTACTTC
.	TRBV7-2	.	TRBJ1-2	CASSLEAVFGGYTF	TGTGCCAGCAGCTTAGAGGCGGTCTTCGGCGGCTACACCTTC
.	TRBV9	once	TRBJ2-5	CASSVAPSGGGAEETQYF	TGTGCCAGCAGCGTAGCTCCGAGTGGAGGGGGCGCAGAGGAGACCCAGTACTTC
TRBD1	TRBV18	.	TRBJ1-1	CASSPSETGQSVAFF	TGTGCCAGCTCACCGAGCGAGACAGGGCAGTCCGTAGCTTTCTTT
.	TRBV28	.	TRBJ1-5	CASSLQGSYQPQHF	TGTGCCAGCAGTTTACAGGGCAGTTATCAGCCCCAGCATTTT
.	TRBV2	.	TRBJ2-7	CASGNPLTAFEQYF	TGTGCCAGCGGCAACCCCCTGACAGCCTTCGAGCAGTACTTC
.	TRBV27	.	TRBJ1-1	CASSGQPVNTEAFF	TGTGCCAGCAGCGGACAACCAGTGAACACTGAAGCTTTCTTT
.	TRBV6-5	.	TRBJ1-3	CASRTTFSGNTIYF	TGTGCCAGCAGGACTACATTCTCTGGAAACACCATATATTTT
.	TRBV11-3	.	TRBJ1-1	CASSQSRGTNTEAFF	TGTGCCAGCAGCCAATCCAGGGGCACGAACACTGAAGCTTTCTTT
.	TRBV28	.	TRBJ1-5	CASSLGGAGNQPQHF	TGTGCCAGCAGTTTAGGGGGGGCCGGCAATCAGCCCCAGCATTTT
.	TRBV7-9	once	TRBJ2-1	CASSLEGVLQFF	TGTGCCAGCAGCCTGGAAGGGGTATTGCAGTTCTTC
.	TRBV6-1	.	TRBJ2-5	CASSEAPGDETQYF	TGTGCCAGCAGTGAAGCGCCCGGAGACGAGACCCAGTACTTC
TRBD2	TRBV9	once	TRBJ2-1	CASSVESGRQDEQFF	TGTGCCAGCAGCGTAGAAAGCGGGAGACAGGATGAGCAGTTCTTC
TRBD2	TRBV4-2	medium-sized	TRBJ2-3	CASSRGEASGSLSTDTQYF	TGTGCCAGCAGCCGAGGGGAGGCTAGCGGGAGTCTCAGCACAGATACGCAGTATTTT
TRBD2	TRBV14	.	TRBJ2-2	CASSQSILAGNTGELFF	TGTGCCAGCAGCCAATCAATACTAGCGGGTAACACCGGGGAGCTGTTTTTT
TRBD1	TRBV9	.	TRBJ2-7	CASSVGGQGISYEQYF	TGTGCCAGCAGCGTAGGGGGACAGGGGATTTCCTACGAGCAGTACTTC
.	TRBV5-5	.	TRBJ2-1	CASSFGSEQFF	TGTGCCAGCAGTTTCGGTAGCGAGCAGTTCTTC
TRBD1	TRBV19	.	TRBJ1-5	CASGTGGIYQPQHF	TGTGCCAGTGGGACAGGGGGTATTTATCAGCCCCAGCATTTT
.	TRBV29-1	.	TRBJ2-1	CSVDWTAFYNEQFF	TGCAGCGTTGACTGGACAGCGTTTTACAATGAGCAGTTCTTC
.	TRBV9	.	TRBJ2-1	CASSRGNEQFF	TGTGCCAGCAGCCGCGGCAATGAGCAGTTCTTC
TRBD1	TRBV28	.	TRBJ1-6	CASSRGFDRGWNSPLHF	TGTGCCAGCAGCCGGGGGTTCGACAGGGGATGGAATTCACCCCTCCACTTT
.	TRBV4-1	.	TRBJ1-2	CASSHSGSLNYGYTF	TGCGCCAGCAGCCATTCAGGGTCCCTTAACTATGGCTACACCTTC
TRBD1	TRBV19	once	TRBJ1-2	CASTKGQGRSKDGYTF	TGTGCCAGTACTAAGGGACAGGGAAGATCTAAAGATGGCTACACCTTC
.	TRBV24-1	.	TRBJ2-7	CATSGGPSGLSYEQYF	TGTGCCACCAGTGGGGGGCCTAGCGGCCTCTCCTACGAGCAGTACTTC
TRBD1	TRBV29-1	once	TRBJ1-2	CSVPGQTNYGYTF	TGCAGCGTCCCGGGACAGACTAACTATGGCTACACCTTC
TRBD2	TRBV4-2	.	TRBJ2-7	CASSQTSGRYEQYF	TGTGCCAGCAGCCAAACTAGCGGGAGGTACGAGCAGTACTTC
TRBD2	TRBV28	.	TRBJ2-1	CASSGRLAGSYNEQFF	TGTGCCAGCAGTGGGCGACTAGCGGGCTCCTACAATGAGCAGTTCTTC
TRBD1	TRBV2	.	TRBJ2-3	CASSATGVADTQYF	TGTGCCAGCAGTGCCACAGGGGTAGCAGATACGCAGTATTTT
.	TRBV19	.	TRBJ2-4	CASSIGGLTKNIQYF	TGTGCCAGTAGTATAGGGGGCTTAACCAAAAACATTCAGTACTTC
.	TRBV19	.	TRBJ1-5	CASSIRVGNQPQHF	TGTGCCAGTAGTATCAGGGTAGGCAATCAGCCCCAGCATTTT
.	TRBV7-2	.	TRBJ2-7	CASSPLTSSSYEQYF	TGTGCCAGCAGCCCCCTTACGTCGAGCTCCTACGAGCAGTACTTC
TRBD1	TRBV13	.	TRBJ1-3	CASSRQGLSGNTIYF	TGTGCCAGCAGCCGACAGGGTCTCTCTGGAAACACCATATATTTT
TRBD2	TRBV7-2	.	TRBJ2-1	CASSFGTSGPYNEQFF	TGTGCCAGCAGCTTCGGGACTAGCGGGCCTTACAATGAGCAGTTCTTC
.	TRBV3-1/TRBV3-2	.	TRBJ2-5	CASQGWETQYF	TGTGCCTCACAGGGTTGGGAGACCCAGTACTTC
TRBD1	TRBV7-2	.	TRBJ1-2	CASSLGQGNYGYTF	TGTGCCAGCAGCTTAGGACAGGGCAACTATGGCTACACCTTC
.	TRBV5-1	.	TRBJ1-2	CASSLADGDYGYTF	TGCGCCAGCAGCTTGGCCGACGGGGACTATGGCTACACCTTC
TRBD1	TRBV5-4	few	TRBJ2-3	CASSSGDRGPTDTQYF	TGTGCCAGCAGCTCAGGGGACAGGGGGCCCACAGATACGCAGTATTTT
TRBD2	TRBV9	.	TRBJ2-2	CASSVVTSGNTGELFF	TGTGCCAGCAGCGTAGTGACTAGCGGGAACACCGGGGAGCTGTTTTTT
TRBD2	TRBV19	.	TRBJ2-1	CASSPRLAGGSEQFF	TGTGCCAGTAGTCCCAGACTAGCGGGAGGTTCTGAGCAGTTCTTC
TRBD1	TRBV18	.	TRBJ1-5	CASSSGQHSNQPQHF	TGTGCCAGCTCATCGGGACAGCATAGCAATCAGCCCCAGCATTTT
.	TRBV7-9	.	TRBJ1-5	CASSPTGNQPQHF	TGTGCCAGCAGTCCAACAGGGAATCAGCCCCAGCATTTT
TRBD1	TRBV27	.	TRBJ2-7	CASSSGQGWYEQYF	TGTGCCAGCAGTTCTGGACAGGGGTGGTACGAGCAGTACTTC
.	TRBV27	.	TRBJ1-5	CASSSSGHFNQPQHF	.
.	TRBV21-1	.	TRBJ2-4	CARRDSKNIQYF	TGTGCCAGACGGGACAGCAAAAACATTCAGTACTTC
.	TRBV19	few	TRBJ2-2	CASRTGITGELFF	TGTGCCAGTCGTACAGGGATCACCGGGGAGCTGTTTTTT
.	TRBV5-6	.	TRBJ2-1	CASSLASPGNEQFF	TGTGCCAGCAGCTTGGCCTCTCCGGGTAATGAGCAGTTCTTC
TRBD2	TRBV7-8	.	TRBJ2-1	CASSLTSGSLNEQFF	TGTGCCAGCAGCTTGACTAGCGGGAGCCTCAATGAGCAGTTCTTC